This T cell receptor (beta chain) was sequenced during a study of T-cell reconstitution after alpha-beta-depleted transplantation in children. The authors prepared the TCRbeta library with unique molecular identifiers. TCRdb redid the calling of the PCR reads with MiXCR, one entry per CDR3 protein. The sample has hundreds of thousands of distinct CDR3 sequences, roughly a tenth seen once. Points from the study as a whole: T-cell numbers and diversity, one year after transplant, stemmed largely from T cells that were newly produced. Several hundred graft clones that had expanded were reportedly the source of alpha-beta T cells about two months after transplant. Surviving recipient T cells and thymic progenitors underlay high day-60 TCRbeta diversity in some patients.

This clonotype was seen at least ten times. Antigen unknown. The CDR3 runs 15 residues. V shed 6 bases and J 1 base; nucleotides not matched to a gene: 6. The germline V gene has CDR1 DFQATT and CDR2 SNEGSKA (reference sequence). The TCR comes from a child aged 2-15 years with inherited bone marrow failure, due to receive a stem cell transplant. The source was PBMCs, collected before TCRalphabeta/CD19-depleted stem cell transplant. The genes are TRBV20-1 and TRBJ2-2, with 9 nucleotides matching TRBD2. CDR3 sequence (DNA): TGCAGTGCGCTGACTAGCGGAGAGAACACCGGGGAGCTGTTTTTT. Translation gives CSALTSGENTGELFF.